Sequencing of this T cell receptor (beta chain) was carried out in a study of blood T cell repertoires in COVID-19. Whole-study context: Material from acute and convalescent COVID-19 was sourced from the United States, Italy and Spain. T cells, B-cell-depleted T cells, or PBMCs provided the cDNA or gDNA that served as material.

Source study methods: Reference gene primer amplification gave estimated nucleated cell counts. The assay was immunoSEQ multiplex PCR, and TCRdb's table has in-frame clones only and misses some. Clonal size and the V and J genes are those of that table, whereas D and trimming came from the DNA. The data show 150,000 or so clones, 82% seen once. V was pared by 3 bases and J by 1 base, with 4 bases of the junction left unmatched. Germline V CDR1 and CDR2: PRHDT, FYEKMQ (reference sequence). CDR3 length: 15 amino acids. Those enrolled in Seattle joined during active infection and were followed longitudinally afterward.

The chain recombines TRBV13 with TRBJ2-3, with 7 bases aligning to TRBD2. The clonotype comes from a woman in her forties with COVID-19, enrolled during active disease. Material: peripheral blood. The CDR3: CASSFSSGRTDTQYF. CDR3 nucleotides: TGTGCCAGCAGCTTTTCTAGCGGCCGCACAGATACGCAGTATTTT.